What follows are 6 T cell receptor beta chains derived from one specimen sequenced in a study of early T cells in non-severe SARS-CoV-2 infection. TCRdb used MiXCR to reprocess the 5' RACE reads, holding one entry per CDR3 protein. The table has about 120,000 distinct CDR3 sequences, around 12% seen once. The sample in question was whole blood, obtained at baseline. The receptors derive from an adult who was a healthcare worker with PCR-confirmed SARS-CoV-2 infection or an uninfected control (not recorded which).

This clonotype has a handful of counts. The chain carries TRBV28 and TRBJ2-7; D tentatively fits TRBD1 or TRBD2 (5 bases each). Germline CDR1 reads MDHEN; CDR2 reads SYDVKM. The V end was cut by 8 bases, the J end by 6 bases, with 26 bases between. The CDR3 is 16 residues long. CDR3 protein: CASLSRGAGSTSEQYF. The CDR3 DNA is TGTGCCAGCCTGTCTAGAGGGGCGGGTAGCACAAGCGAGCAGTACTTC. Full variable domain (remainder filled in from reference TRBV28 and TRBJ2-7): DVKVTQSSRYLVKRTGEKVFLECVQDMDHENMFWYRQDPGLGLRLIYFSYDVKMKEKGDIPEGYSVSREKKERFSLILESASTNQTSMYLCASLSRGAGSTSEQYFGPGTRLTVT.

This chain uses TRBV7-9 with TRBJ1-1; the match to TRBD1 covers 7 bases. In germline, CDR1 is SEHNR, CDR2 FQNEAQ (reference sequence). Germline trimming cut 4 bases from V and 0 bases from J; bases unmatched to any gene: 8. The CDR3 totals 16 residues. The CDR3 sequence: CASSWGQFLMNTEAFF. Written as DNA, the CDR3 is TGTGCCAGCAGCTGGGGACAGTTCCTCATGAACACTGAAGCTTTCTTT.

The table lists this clonotype with a few counts. The chain links TRBV11-2 to TRBJ2-3, with TRBD2 matching 12 bases. Germline V gene data show CDR1 as SGHAT and CDR2 as FQNNGV. V was pared by 5 bases and J by 2 bases, with 5 bases of the junction left unmatched. The CDR3 consists of 16 residues. The CDR3 DNA sequence: TGTGCCAGCAGCCGAAGGACTAGCGGGGACACAGATACGCAGTATTTT. Translating it yields CASSRRTSGDTDTQYF.

The genes are TRBV12-3 or TRBV12-4 and TRBJ1-4; TRBD1 might be the D (6 bases). V was shortened by 2 bases and J by 0 bases, with 16 bases between the two germline ends. This CDR3 has 18 amino acids. CDR3 coding DNA: TGTGCCAGCAGTTTACTATCCGGGCAGGGGACAACTAATGAAAAACTGTTTTTT. Protein product: CASSLLSGQGTTNEKLFF.

CDR3 in DNA: TGCGCCAGCAGCGGGATGAAAGGAAACTATGGCTACACCTTC. Residues: CASSGMKGNYGYTF. The chain employs TRBV4-1 and TRBJ1-2, with D hard to call. This CDR3 comprises 14 residues. CDR1 MGHRA and CDR2 YSYEKL come from the germline V gene. V lost 5 bases and J lost 2, with 12 bases in between.

This rearrangement joins TRBV5-5 to TRBJ1-6; possible D gene TRBD1, 6 bases. The CDR3 totals 15 residues. Germline CDR1 SGHKS, CDR2 YYEKEE (reference sequence). V was pared by 4 bases and J by 6 bases, with 14 bases between. CDR3 coding DNA: TGTGCCAGCAGCCCCTTGACAGGACTTAATTCACCCCTCCACTTT. The encoded protein is CASSPLTGLNSPLHF. Drawing the rest from reference TRBV5-5 and TRBJ1-6, the complete variable domain is DAGVTQSPTHLIKTRGQQVTLRCSPISGHKSVSWYQQVLGQGPQFIFQYYEKEERGRGNFPDRFSARQFPNYSSELNVNALLLGDSALYLCASSPLTGLNSPLHFGNGTRLTVT.